A single sample is the source of the 16 T cell receptor beta chains below, sequenced in a study of control samples from healthy donors and cancer patients. Clones were read by immunoSEQ multiplex PCR, and TCRdb kept only the in-frame ones, dropping some. Seen here are 100,000 to 150,000 clones, about 89% observed once, and the top ten hold approximately 2.9%. The material sequenced was blood. The receptors stem from a man between 60 and 75 years old in good health.

The chain couples TRBV9 to TRBJ2-2, with D unresolved. CDR3 size: 13 residues. Germline assignment: CDR1 SGDLS and CDR2 YYNGEE. Between the trimmed V and J ends, which lost 2 bases and 1 base, there was a span of 3 bases. The CDR3: CASSVQNTGELFF. As DNA, the CDR3 is TGTGCCAGCAGCGTTCAGAACACCGGGGAGCTGTTTTTT.

The chain recombines TRBV7-2 with TRBJ1-3; D perhaps matches TRBD1 (6 bases). Germline-derived CDR1 and CDR2 are SGHTA and FQGNSA. The V and J ends lost 4 bases and 4 bases respectively, with 17 bases between them. The CDR3 covers 16 residues. The CDR3 reads CASSSTPGVFGNTIYF. CDR3 DNA: TGTGCCAGCAGCTCGACCCCAGGGGTTTTCGGAAACACCATATATTTT.

The J gene is TRBJ2-7, the V gene TRBV9; weak D call: TRBD2 (6 bases). This CDR3 is built from 13 residues. Deletions cut 2 bases from V and 1 base from J, with 7 bases between. Germline CDR1 is SGDLS and CDR2 is YYNGEE. DNA of the CDR3: TGTGCCAGCAGCGTCGGGAGTTCCTACGAGCAGTACTTC. Protein product: CASSVGSSYEQYF.

The CDR3 coding sequence is TGCGCCAGCAGCCCTCCAGGGGGAGGGCAGTACTTC. Translated, it gives CASSPPGGGQYF. The V and J genes are TRBV5-1 and TRBJ2-7, with a tentative D call TRBD1 (7 bases). The CDR3 spans 12 residues. Germline V CDR1 and CDR2: SGHRS, YFSETQ. V lost 4 bases and J 9 bases, leaving 14 bases between the germline ends.

The chain combines TRBV28 with TRBJ2-5, with a weak D call TRBD1 (6 bases). The CDR3 consists of 14 residues. Trimming stripped 4 bases from V and 4 bases from J, with 13 bases between. Germline-derived CDR1 and CDR2 are MDHEN and SYDVKM. DNA for the CDR3: TGTGCCAGCAGTTACTCCGGGACATTAGAGACCCAGTACTTC. It specifies CASSYSGTLETQYF.

The rearrangement uses TRBV7-3 and TRBJ1-3, with 8 bases lining up with TRBD1. This CDR3 spans 15 amino acids. With V trimmed by 5 bases and J by 0 bases, 3 bases remained unmatched. Germline V lookup: CDR1 SGHTA, CDR2 FQGTGA. CDR3 sequence reads: CASSTTGGSGNTIYF. CDR3 nucleotide sequence: TGTGCCAGCAGCACCACAGGGGGCTCTGGAAACACCATATATTTT. Full variable domain (remainder filled in from reference TRBV7-3 and TRBJ1-3): GAGVSQTPSNKVTEKGKYVELRCDPISGHTALYWYRQSLGQGPEFLIYFQGTGAADDSGLPNDRFFAVRPEGSVSTLKIQRTERGDSAVYLCASSTTGGSGNTIYFGEGSWLTVV.

In this sample, this clone turned up a few times. This chain links TRBV7-2 with TRBJ1-1, with D maybe TRBD1 (5 bases). Germline V CDR1 and CDR2: SGHTA, FQGNSA. V was cut by 2 bases and J by 4 bases, with 11 bases left in between. The CDR3 contains 14 residues. CDR3 in DNA: TGTGCCAGCAGCTTAACCGGGGGGATCACTGAAGCTTTCTTT. Amino acid sequence: CASSLTGGITEAFF. The complete variable domain, with remaining parts taken from reference TRBV7-2 and TRBJ1-1, reads GAGVSQSPSNKVTEKGKDVELRCDPISGHTALYWYRQSLGQGLEFLIYFQGNSAPDKSGLPSDRFSAERTGGSVSTLTIQRTQQEDSAVYLCASSLTGGITEAFFGQGTRLTVV.

This chain connects TRBV7-2 to TRBJ1-6, with 9 bases fitting TRBD1. The V gene end was trimmed by 3 bases and the J gene end by 18 bases; junction bases not matched to a gene: 15. Germline V CDR1 and CDR2: SGHTA, FQGNSA. This CDR3 region has 15 residues. DNA for the CDR3: TGTGCCAGCAGCTTTGGGGACAGGGTTACCTCAAACCCCCACTTT. The encoded protein is CASSFGDRVTSNPHF.

A single count supports this clone. V and J are TRBV7-8 and TRBJ2-1, with a weak D call TRBD1 (5 bases). Germline CDR1 reads SGHVS; CDR2 reads FQNEAQ. The CDR3 covers 13 residues. V dropped 8 bases and J dropped 14 bases, with 22 bases sitting between them. The CDR3 region is CASLPVAGSEKFF. The CDR3 DNA reads as TGTGCCAGCTTACCTGTGGCAGGGTCAGAGAAGTTCTTC.

The rearrangement links TRBV24-1 to TRBJ1-5; D gene ambiguous. Germline assignment: CDR1 KGHDR and CDR2 SFDVKD. V was pared by 3 bases and J by 0 bases, with 14 bases between. The length of the CDR3 is 17 residues. As DNA, the CDR3 is TGTGCCACCAGTGATCCCAGACGGAAAGATAGCAATCAGCCCCAGCATTTT. It translates to CATSDPRRKDSNQPQHF.

V and J are TRBV10-2 and TRBJ2-3; TRBD2 matches at 9 bases. This CDR3 has 16 residues. The germline gives CDR1 WSHSY, CDR2 SAAADI. V gave up 6 bases and J gave up 4 bases; unmatched junction bases: 11. Written as DNA, the CDR3 is TGCGCCAGCAGAGGGGTTGGCGGGGGGGCGTCAGATACGCAGTATTTT. Translation gives CASRGVGGGASDTQYF.

CDR3 sequence: CASSPQGSGANVLTF. CDR3 sequence (DNA): TGTGCCAGTAGTCCACAGGGCTCTGGGGCCAACGTCCTGACTTTC. The V gene is TRBV19, the J gene TRBJ2-6, with a tentative D call TRBD1 (6 bases). V gave up 5 bases and J gave up 0 bases, with 8 bases separating them. CDR1 and CDR2 from the germline V gene are LNHDA and SQIVND (reference sequence). The CDR3 has 15 residues.

CDR3 sequence: CASSLEQKNYGYTF. The CDR3 nucleotides read TGTGCCAGCAGTTTAGAACAGAAAAATTATGGCTACACCTTC. J is TRBJ1-2 and V is TRBV28; D is ambiguous. The V end lost 2 bases, the J end lost 5 bases, and 12 bases lay between the germline ends. Germline lookup yields CDR1 MDHEN and CDR2 SYDVKM. The CDR3 is made up of 14 amino acids.

This rearrangement joins TRBV5-1 to TRBJ1-1; TRBD1 aligns across 9 bases. Germline V lookup: CDR1 SGHRS, CDR2 YFSETQ. The CDR3 loop spans 14 amino acids. With V trimmed by 9 bases and J by 2 bases, 8 bases remained unmatched. The CDR3 here is CATSTGGFNTEAFF. CDR3 DNA: TGCGCCACCTCGACAGGGGGGTTCAACACTGAAGCTTTCTTT.

V gene TRBV13 combines with J gene TRBJ1-6; 10 bases are shared with TRBD1. This CDR3 has 16 residues. Germline lookup yields CDR1 PRHDT and CDR2 FYEKMQ (reference sequence). After removal of 2 bases from V and 9 bases from J, the junction contained 7 bases not matched to a gene. Written as DNA, the CDR3 is TGTGCCAGCAGCTTATCCGGGACAGGGGTGAGTTCACCCCTCCACTTT. Residues: CASSLSGTGVSSPLHF.

The V call is TRBV2, the J call TRBJ1-4; weak D call: TRBD1 (5 bases). There are 15 residues in the CDR3. Trimming removed 6 bases at V and 5 bases at J, with 16 bases between. Germline values: CDR1 SNHLY, CDR2 FYNNEI. The CDR3 sequence is CASRAYGGPNEKLFF. In nucleotides, the CDR3 is TGTGCCAGCAGAGCGTACGGGGGACCAAATGAAAAACTGTTTTTT.